These 22 T cell receptor beta chains were sequenced from one sample in a study of OX40 agonist ivuxolimab in advanced cancers. The assay was immunoSEQ multiplex PCR, and TCRdb's table has in-frame clones only and misses some. The sample has approximately 79,000 clones; approximately 85% are singletons. The specimen was CD4+ or CD8+ T cells sorted from blood, collected in a trial of the OX40 agonist ivuxolimab. These receptors all stem from an adult with an advanced solid tumor such as melanoma, head and neck, liver or kidney cancer.

The V call is TRBV7-8, the J call TRBJ2-2; 10 bases are a match to TRBD2. This CDR3 is 14 amino acids long. Trimming at V came to 7 bases and at J to 6 bases, leaving 5 bases not matched to a gene. Germline CDR1 and CDR2: SGHVS and FQNEAQ. The CDR3 bases are TGTGCCAGCAACACCGGGACTAGCGCCGGGGAGCTGTTTTTT. Amino acids: CASNTGTSAGELFF.

V usage is TRBV30 and J usage is TRBJ2-7; weak D call: TRBD1 (6 bases). Germline V gene lookup returns CDR1 GTSNPN and CDR2 SVGIG (reference sequence). V lost 8 bases, J lost 5 bases, and 16 bases lay in between. The CDR3 is made up of 12 amino acids. The DNA for the CDR3 is TGTGCCGAGACACAGGGTGACCACGAGCAGTACTTC. It encodes CAETQGDHEQYF.

CDR3 coding DNA: TGTGCCAGCAGCTTTGATCGCAATCAGCCCCAGCATTTT. Encoded protein: CASSFDRNQPQHF. The genes are TRBV7-2 and TRBJ1-5; D unclear. The germline gives CDR1 SGHTA, CDR2 FQGNSA. V was shortened by 3 bases and J by 2 bases, with 5 bases between the two germline ends. This CDR3 has 13 amino acids.

The chain employs TRBV5-8 and TRBJ2-6, with a possible D match to TRBD1 (5 bases). Trimming took off 5 bases at V and 2 bases at J, with 26 bases between the two ends. The CDR3 is 20 residues long. Per germline, CDR1 SGHTS and CDR2 YDEGEE. The CDR3 region is CASSPIRSWGAAAGANVLTF. In DNA, the CDR3 is TGTGCCAGCAGTCCAATACGGTCCTGGGGCGCGGCGGCTGGGGCCAACGTCCTGACTTTC.

This clone appeared a few times. This chain links TRBV18 with TRBJ1-1, with a possible D match to TRBD1 (5 bases). Germline V CDR1 and CDR2: KGHSH, LQKENI. This CDR3 is 12 amino acids long. Trimming removed 4 bases at V and 7 bases at J, with 10 bases between. Here the CDR3 reads CASSRLQVEAFF. Written as DNA, the CDR3 is TGTGCCAGCTCACGATTACAGGTTGAAGCTTTCTTT. The complete variable domain, with remaining parts taken from reference TRBV18 and TRBJ1-1, reads NAGVMQNPRHLVRRRGQEARLRCSPMKGHSHVYWYRQLPEEGLKFMVYLQKENIIDESGMPKERFSAEFPKEGPSILRIQQVVRGDSAAYFCASSRLQVEAFFGQGTRLTVV.

The gene calls are TRBV5-1 and TRBJ1-1, with a possible D match to TRBD1 (6 bases). The CDR3 runs to 17 residues. Trimming left V 4 bases short and J 0 bases short, with 19 bases between. The germline CDR1 and CDR2 sequences are SGHRS and YFSETQ. The CDR3 loop is CASSDLSRGGMNTEAFF. CDR3 sequence (DNA): TGCGCCAGCAGCGATCTTTCCAGGGGTGGCATGAACACTGAAGCTTTCTTT.

The chain joins TRBV7-2 to TRBJ1-1; the D is unclear. Trimming took off 1 base at V and 3 bases at J, with 9 bases between the two ends. Germline V gene sequence: CDR1 SGHTA, CDR2 FQGNSA. The CDR3 has 14 amino acids. CDR3 in DNA: TGTGCCAGCAGCTTAGTATTCAGAGACACTGAAGCTTTCTTT. Its protein product is CASSLVFRDTEAFF. The entire variable domain, with the rest obtained from reference TRBV7-2 and TRBJ1-1, is as follows: GAGVSQSPSNKVTEKGKDVELRCDPISGHTALYWYRQSLGQGLEFLIYFQGNSAPDKSGLPSDRFSAERTGGSVSTLTIQRTQQEDSAVYLCASSLVFRDTEAFFGQGTRLTVV.

The chain joins TRBV11-1 to TRBJ2-5; D might be TRBD1 or TRBD2, each matching 5 bases. V dropped 5 bases and J dropped 1 base, with 11 bases sitting between them. The CDR3 covers 14 residues. CDR1 and CDR2 (germline): SGHAT, FQDESV (reference sequence). The CDR3 nucleotides are TGTGCCAGCAGCCAGGGAGAGGGCCAAGAGACCCAGTACTTC. Translation gives CASSQGEGQETQYF.

The CDR3 region has the DNA TGTGCCAGCAGCCCTCGGGGGGGACTAGCGGGAGACGAGCAGTACTTC. This encodes CASSPRGGLAGDEQYF. The chain uses TRBV11-3 and TRBJ2-7; 14 positions match TRBD2. Germline lookup yields CDR1 SGHNT and CDR2 YENEEA. The CDR3 is made up of 16 amino acids. The J segment lost 5 bases and the V segment lost 5 bases, leaving 8 bases of the junction unmatched. The full variable domain, rest sourced from reference TRBV11-3 and TRBJ2-7, is EAGVVQSPRYKIIEKKQPVAFWCNPISGHNTLYWYLQNLGQGPELLIRYENEEAVDDSQLPKDRFSAERLKGVDSTLKIQPAELGDSAVYLCASSPRGGLAGDEQYFGPGTRLTVT.

This sequence joins TRBV10-2 and TRBJ2-2, with D possibly matching TRBD2 (6 bases). V shed 7 bases and J shed 4 bases, with 16 bases lying between them. Germline V gives CDR1 WSHSY, CDR2 SAAADI. CDR3 length equals 15 residues. Written as DNA, the CDR3 is TGCGCCAGCATCCGGGAGTTAGGTGGCACCGGGGAGCTGTTTTTT. As protein: CASIRELGGTGELFF.

The chain combines TRBV6-5 with TRBJ1-6; D uncertain. The CDR3 is 13 residues long. The V end lost 4 bases, the J end lost 10 bases, and 11 bases lay between the germline ends. CDR1 MNHEY and CDR2 SVGAGI come from the germline V gene. CDR3 amino acids: CASSFLGVSPLHF. Written as DNA, the CDR3 is TGTGCCAGCAGTTTCCTTGGGGTCTCACCCCTCCACTTT.

V usage is TRBV30 and J usage is TRBJ1-2; TRBD1 matches 9 bases. The CDR3 loop spans 13 amino acids. V shed 5 bases, J shed 7 bases, and the junction held 8 bases outside the gene matches. Germline loops: CDR1 GTSNPN, CDR2 SVGIG (reference sequence). CDR3 DNA: TGTGCCTGGGCCGTACAGGGGGCCGGTGGCTACACCTTC. Translation gives CAWAVQGAGGYTF.

This chain connects TRBV7-2 to TRBJ2-1; 14 bases align to TRBD2. V was pared by 4 bases and J by 0 bases, with 5 bases of the junction left unmatched. Germline CDR1 reads SGHTA; CDR2 reads FQGNSA. The CDR3 runs 18 residues. This CDR3 is CASSSRTSGGSSYNEQFF. The CDR3 coding sequence is TGTGCCAGCAGCTCTAGGACTAGCGGGGGGTCCTCCTACAATGAGCAGTTCTTC.

This chain uses TRBV7-2 with TRBJ1-4; D remains ambiguous. The V and J ends lost 3 bases and 8 bases respectively, with 13 bases between them. Germline CDR1 and CDR2: SGHTA and FQGNSA. This CDR3 comprises 14 residues. The CDR3, as DNA: TGTGCCAGCAGCTTCGGAGGAGCACGGGAAAAACTGTTTTTT. This codes for CASSFGGAREKLFF.

V is TRBV27 and J is TRBJ1-1; D might be TRBD1 (6 bases). The CDR3 consists of 13 residues. V lost 3 bases and J 4 bases, leaving 9 bases between the germline ends. The germline CDR1 and CDR2 sequences are MNHEY and SMNVEV (reference sequence). CDR3 nucleotides: TGTGCCAGCAGTTTTAGCAGGGGCACTGAAGCTTTCTTT. Its translation: CASSFSRGTEAFF.

The CDR3 sequence is CASSGASGGTTGEQYF. CDR3 nucleotides: TGTGCCAGCAGCGGGGCTTCGGGGGGGACTACAGGCGAGCAGTACTTC. The rearrangement uses TRBV5-4 and TRBJ2-7; TRBD2 aligns across 8 bases. The length of the CDR3 is 16 residues. V lost 4 bases, J lost 6 bases, and 15 bases stayed unmatched. Germline CDR1 and CDR2: SGHNT and YYREEE (reference sequence). Based on the CDR3 plus reference TRBV5-4 and TRBJ2-7, the full variable domain is ETGVTQSPTHLIKTRGQQVTLRCSSQSGHNTVSWYQQALGQGPQFIFQYYREEENGRGNFPPRFSGLQFPNYSSELNVNALELDDSALYLCASSGASGGTTGEQYFGPGTRLTVT.

The rearrangement uses TRBV11-2 and TRBJ2-3, with D possibly TRBD2 on 6 matching bases. The V gene lost 5 bases and the J gene lost 4 bases, with 10 bases spanning the gap. The V gene's germline CDR1 is SGHAT and CDR2 FQNNGV. This CDR3 is built from 13 residues. The CDR3 spells CASSLGGADTQYF. CDR3 nucleotides: TGTGCCAGCAGCCTTGGAGGGGCAGATACGCAGTATTTT.

Here the CDR3 DNA reads TGCGCCAGCAGCCAAGATCAAAGTTTGAGGGGGGTATTAATATCCTACAATGAGCAGTTCTTC. Residues: CASSQDQSLRGVLISYNEQFF. This chain connects TRBV4-1 to TRBJ2-1; the D call may be TRBD1 or TRBD2 (6 bases each). Trimming took off 0 bases at V and 1 base at J, with 25 bases between the two ends. Germline CDR1 is MGHRA and CDR2 is YSYEKL. The CDR3 covers 21 residues.

A few counts support this clone. The genes are TRBV27 and TRBJ1-5; no clear D. Germline values: CDR1 MNHEY, CDR2 SMNVEV (reference sequence). The V gene lost 3 bases and the J gene lost 2 bases, with 8 bases spanning the gap. This CDR3 has 14 amino acids. CDR3 nucleotides: TGTGCCAGCAGTTTCTACGGGGGCAATCAGCCCCAGCATTTT. This sequence encodes CASSFYGGNQPQHF.

V usage is TRBV11-3 and J usage is TRBJ2-1; 13 nucleotides line up with TRBD2. Unmatched junction bases numbered 12, after V lost 3 bases and J lost 7 bases. CDR3 length: 18 residues. CDR1 and CDR2 from the germline V gene are SGHNT and YENEEA. CDR3 region: CASSFRHKLAGGPNEQFF. CDR3 in DNA: TGTGCCAGCAGCTTTAGACATAAACTAGCGGGAGGGCCAAATGAGCAGTTCTTC. Using reference TRBV11-3 and TRBJ2-1 for the parts outside the CDR3, the full variable domain is EAGVVQSPRYKIIEKKQPVAFWCNPISGHNTLYWYLQNLGQGPELLIRYENEEAVDDSQLPKDRFSAERLKGVDSTLKIQPAELGDSAVYLCASSFRHKLAGGPNEQFFGPGTRLTVL.

On this clone itself: This may be a read error, as it is one base from a much larger clone. Other nucleotide sequences in the sample specify the same CDR3. This sequence joins TRBV18 and TRBJ1-5; tentative D call: TRBD1 (6 bases). Germline CDR1 and CDR2: KGHSH and LQKENI. The CDR3 covers 15 residues. DNA for the CDR3: TGCGCCAGCTCACCCGATAGGGGGGGCAATCAGCCCCAGCATTTT. It is translated as CASSPDRGGNQPQHF. Full variable domain (missing parts from reference TRBV18 and TRBJ1-5): NAGVMQNPRHLVRRRGQEARLRCSPMKGHSHVYWYRQLPEEGLKFMVYLQKENIIDESGMPKERFSAEFPKEGPSILRIQQVVRGDSAAYFCASSPDRGGNQPQHFGDGTRLSIL.

The rearrangement joins TRBV7-2 to TRBJ2-1; D is uncertain. The germline CDR1 and CDR2 sequences are SGHTA and FQGNSA. The ends were cut back, 0 bases at V and 4 bases at J, with 10 bases in the middle. This CDR3 spans 15 amino acids. The CDR3 is CASSLAIGPYNEQFF. CDR3 DNA sequence: TGTGCCAGCAGCTTAGCTATCGGACCTTACAATGAGCAGTTCTTC.